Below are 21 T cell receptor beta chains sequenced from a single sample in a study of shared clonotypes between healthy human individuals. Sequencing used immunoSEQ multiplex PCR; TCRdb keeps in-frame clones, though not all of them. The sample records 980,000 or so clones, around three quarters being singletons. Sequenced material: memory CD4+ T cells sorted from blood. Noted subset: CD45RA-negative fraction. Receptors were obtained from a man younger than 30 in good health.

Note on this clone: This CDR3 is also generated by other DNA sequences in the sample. The CDR3 DNA reads TGTGCCAGCACCCCAGGGGGCTCTGGGGCCAACGTCCTGACTTTC. It encodes CASTPGGSGANVLTF. This sequence joins TRBV28 and TRBJ2-6, with 7 bases that match TRBD1. With V trimmed by 7 bases and J by 0 bases, 3 bases remained unmatched. Germline V lookup: CDR1 MDHEN, CDR2 SYDVKM. CDR3 length: 15 residues.

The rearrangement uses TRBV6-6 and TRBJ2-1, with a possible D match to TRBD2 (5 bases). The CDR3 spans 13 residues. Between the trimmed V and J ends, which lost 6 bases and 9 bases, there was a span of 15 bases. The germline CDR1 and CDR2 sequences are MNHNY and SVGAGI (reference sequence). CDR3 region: CASSIRYEGEQFF. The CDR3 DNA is TGTGCCAGCAGCATCCGTTACGAGGGTGAGCAGTTCTTC.

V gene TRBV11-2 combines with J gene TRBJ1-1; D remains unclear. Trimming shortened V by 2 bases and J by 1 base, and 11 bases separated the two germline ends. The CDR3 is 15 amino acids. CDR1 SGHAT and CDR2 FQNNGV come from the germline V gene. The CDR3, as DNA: TGTGCCAGCAGCTTAAGTTGGCACCCGAACACTGAAGCTTTCTTT. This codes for CASSLSWHPNTEAFF.

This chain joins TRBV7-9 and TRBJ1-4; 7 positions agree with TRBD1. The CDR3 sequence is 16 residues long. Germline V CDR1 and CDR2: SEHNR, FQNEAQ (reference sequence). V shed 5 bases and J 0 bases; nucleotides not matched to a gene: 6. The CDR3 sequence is CASSPDRRTTNEKLFF. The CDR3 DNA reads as TGTGCCAGCAGCCCGGACAGGAGAACAACTAATGAAAAACTGTTTTTT.

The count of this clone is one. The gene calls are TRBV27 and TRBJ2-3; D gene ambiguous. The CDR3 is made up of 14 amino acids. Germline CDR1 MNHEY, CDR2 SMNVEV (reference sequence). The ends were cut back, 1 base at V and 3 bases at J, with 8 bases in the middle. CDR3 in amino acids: CASSLYSQTDTQYF. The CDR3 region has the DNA TGTGCCAGCAGTTTATATAGCCAAACAGATACGCAGTATTTT.

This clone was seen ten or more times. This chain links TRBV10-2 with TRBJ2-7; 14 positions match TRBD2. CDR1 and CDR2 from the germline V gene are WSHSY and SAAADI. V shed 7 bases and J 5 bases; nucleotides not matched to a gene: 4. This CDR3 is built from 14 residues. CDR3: CASTPTSGRDEQYF. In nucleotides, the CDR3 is TGCGCCAGCACACCGACTAGCGGGAGGGACGAGCAGTACTTC.

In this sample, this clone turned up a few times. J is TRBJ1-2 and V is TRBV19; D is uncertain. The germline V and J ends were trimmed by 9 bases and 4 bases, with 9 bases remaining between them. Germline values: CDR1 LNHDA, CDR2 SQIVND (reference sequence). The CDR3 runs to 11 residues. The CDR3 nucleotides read TGTGCCAGCAGCTACCTCTATGGCTACACCTTC. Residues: CASSYLYGYTF.

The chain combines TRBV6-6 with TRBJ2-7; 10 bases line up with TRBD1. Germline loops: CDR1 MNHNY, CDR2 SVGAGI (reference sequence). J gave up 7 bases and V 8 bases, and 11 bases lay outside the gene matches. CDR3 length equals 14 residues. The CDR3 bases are TGTGCCAGCGATCCCGGGACAGGGGACAGGGAGCAGTACTTC. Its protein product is CASDPGTGDREQYF.

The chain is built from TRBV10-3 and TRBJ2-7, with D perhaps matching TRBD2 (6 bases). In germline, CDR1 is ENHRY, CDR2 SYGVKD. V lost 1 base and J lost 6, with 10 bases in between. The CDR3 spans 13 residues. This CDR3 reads CAISELRGGEQYF. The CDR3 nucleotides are TGTGCCATCAGTGAGTTAAGGGGAGGCGAGCAGTACTTC.

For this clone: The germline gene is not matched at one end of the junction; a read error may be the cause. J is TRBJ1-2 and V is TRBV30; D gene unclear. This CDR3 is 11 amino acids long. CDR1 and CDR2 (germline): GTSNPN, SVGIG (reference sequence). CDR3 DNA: TGTGCCTGGAGTCTCAGTCTTAATAGCGCCTTC. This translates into CAWSLSLNSAF.

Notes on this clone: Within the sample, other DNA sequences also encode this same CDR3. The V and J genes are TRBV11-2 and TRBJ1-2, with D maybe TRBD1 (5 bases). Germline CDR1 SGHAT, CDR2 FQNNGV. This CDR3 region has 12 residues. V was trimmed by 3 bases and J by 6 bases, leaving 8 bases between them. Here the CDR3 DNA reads TGTGCCAGCAGCTTGGAAGGGGATGGCTACACCTTC. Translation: CASSLEGDGYTF.

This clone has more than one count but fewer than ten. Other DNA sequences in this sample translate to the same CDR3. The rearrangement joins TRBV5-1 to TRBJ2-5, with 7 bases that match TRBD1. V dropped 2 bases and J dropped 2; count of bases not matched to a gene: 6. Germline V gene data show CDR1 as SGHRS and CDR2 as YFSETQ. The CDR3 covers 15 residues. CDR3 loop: CASSFERGRQETQYF. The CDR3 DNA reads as TGCGCCAGCAGCTTCGAAAGGGGGCGACAAGAGACCCAGTACTTC.

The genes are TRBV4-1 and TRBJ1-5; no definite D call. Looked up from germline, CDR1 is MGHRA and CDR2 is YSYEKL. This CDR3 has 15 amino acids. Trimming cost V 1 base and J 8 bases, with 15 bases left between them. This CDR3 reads CASSQVLGGSEPQHF. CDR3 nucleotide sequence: TGCGCCAGCAGCCAAGTTTTGGGAGGTTCGGAGCCCCAGCATTTT.

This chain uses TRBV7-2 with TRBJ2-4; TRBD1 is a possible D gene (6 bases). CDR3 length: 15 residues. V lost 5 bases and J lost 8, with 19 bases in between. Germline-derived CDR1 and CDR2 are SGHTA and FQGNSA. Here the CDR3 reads CASSPRQVRADIQYF. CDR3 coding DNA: TGTGCCAGCAGCCCGCGACAGGTAAGGGCGGACATTCAGTACTTC.

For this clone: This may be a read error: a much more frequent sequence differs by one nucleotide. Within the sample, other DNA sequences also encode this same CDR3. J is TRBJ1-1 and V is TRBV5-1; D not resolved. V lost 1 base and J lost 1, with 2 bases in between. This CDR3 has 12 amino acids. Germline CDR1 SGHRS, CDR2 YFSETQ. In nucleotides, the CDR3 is TGCGCCAGCAGCTTGCAGAACACTGAAGCTTTCTTT. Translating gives CASSLQNTEAFF.

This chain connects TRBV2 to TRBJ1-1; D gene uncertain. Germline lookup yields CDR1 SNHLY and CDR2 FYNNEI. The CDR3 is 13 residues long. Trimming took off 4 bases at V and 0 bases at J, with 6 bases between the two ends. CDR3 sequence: CASSARLNTEAFF. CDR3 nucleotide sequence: TGTGCCAGCAGTGCAAGGTTGAACACTGAAGCTTTCTTT.

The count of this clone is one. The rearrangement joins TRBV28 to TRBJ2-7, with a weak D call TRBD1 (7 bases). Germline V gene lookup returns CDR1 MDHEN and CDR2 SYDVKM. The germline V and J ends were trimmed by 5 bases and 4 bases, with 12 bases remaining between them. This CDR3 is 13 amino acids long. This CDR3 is CASSETGRYEQYF. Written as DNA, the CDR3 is TGTGCCAGCAGTGAGACAGGGAGGTACGAGCAGTACTTC.

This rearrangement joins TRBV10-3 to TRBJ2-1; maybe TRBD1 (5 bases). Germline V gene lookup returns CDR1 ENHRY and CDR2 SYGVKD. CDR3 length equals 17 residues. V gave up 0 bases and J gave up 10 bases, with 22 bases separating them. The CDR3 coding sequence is TGTGCCATCAGTGAGTCGCAGGGCAGCCCGACGAATAGGGAGCAGTTCTTC. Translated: CAISESQGSPTNREQFF.

This CDR3 reads CASSYSRLRAYEQYF. In nucleotides, the CDR3 is TGTGCCAGCAGTTACTCGAGGTTAAGGGCCTACGAGCAGTACTTC. The rearrangement joins TRBV6-5 to TRBJ2-7; unclear D gene. This CDR3 has 15 amino acids. V was cut by 0 bases and J by 2 bases, with 11 bases left in between. Germline loops: CDR1 MNHEY, CDR2 SVGAGI.

This chain's CDR3 is CSVVPRGDYEQYF. DNA of the CDR3: TGCAGCGTTGTTCCGCGGGGAGACTACGAGCAGTACTTC. The chain joins TRBV29-1 to TRBJ2-7; D possibly corresponds to TRBD2 (6 bases). The CDR3 contains 13 residues. Trimming took 4 bases from V and 3 from J, leaving 13 bases between them. The V gene's germline CDR1 is SQVTM and CDR2 ANQGSEA.

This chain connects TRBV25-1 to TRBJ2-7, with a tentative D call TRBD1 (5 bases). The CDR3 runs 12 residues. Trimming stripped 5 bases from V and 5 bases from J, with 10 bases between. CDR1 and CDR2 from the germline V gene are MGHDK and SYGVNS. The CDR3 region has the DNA TGTGCCAGCAGTTTCAGGGCCGACGAGCAGTACTTC. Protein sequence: CASSFRADEQYF.